A single sample is the source of the 11 T cell receptor beta chains below, sequenced in a study of OX40 agonist ivuxolimab in advanced cancers. Assay: immunoSEQ multiplex PCR; the TCRdb copy retains only in-frame clones and omits some. The sample yields about 36,000 clones, around 73% seen once. Here the sequenced sample was CD4+ or CD8+ T cells sorted from blood, taken in a trial of the OX40 agonist ivuxolimab. These receptors all come from an adult with an advanced solid tumor such as melanoma, head and neck, liver or kidney cancer.

The rearrangement links TRBV28 to TRBJ2-1; 7 bases agree with TRBD2. Germline V gene data show CDR1 as MDHEN and CDR2 as SYDVKM. CDR3 size: 17 residues. J was trimmed by 1 base and V by 3 bases; bases with no gene match: 9. The CDR3 loop is CASSFPFAGESYNEQFF. CDR3 nucleotides: TGTGCCAGCAGTTTCCCTTTTGCGGGGGAGTCCTACAATGAGCAGTTCTTC.

This clone was found once. The gene calls are TRBV9 and TRBJ2-1; 7 bases fit TRBD2. V lost 3 bases, J lost 0 bases, and 3 bases stayed unmatched. CDR1 is SGDLS and CDR2 is YYNGEE in the germline V gene. This CDR3 is built from 15 residues. The CDR3: CASSDLADSYNEQFF. CDR3 DNA: TGTGCCAGCAGCGACCTAGCGGACTCCTACAATGAGCAGTTCTTC.

The V and J genes are TRBV10-1 and TRBJ1-2; D ambiguous. With 3 bases removed from V and 0 bases from J, the gap between germline ends came to 14 bases. In germline, CDR1 is WNHNN, CDR2 SYGVQD (reference sequence). The CDR3 is 16 amino acids. The CDR3 protein is CASSELREKPNYGYTF. CDR3 bases: TGCGCCAGCAGTGAACTGCGGGAGAAACCTAACTATGGCTACACCTTC.

This clone was recorded a few times. V and J are TRBV29-1 and TRBJ2-2; possibly TRBD2 for D (6 bases). Germline V gene data show CDR1 as SQVTM and CDR2 as ANQGSEA. Trimming took off 2 bases at V and 3 bases at J, with 16 bases between the two ends. CDR3 length: 16 amino acids. CDR3 sequence reads: CSVELLAGGDTGELFF. CDR3 DNA: TGCAGCGTTGAACTACTAGCAGGCGGGGACACCGGGGAGCTGTTTTTT.

CDR3 sequence: CASSLVVAMGTDTQYF. Written as DNA, the CDR3 is TGTGCCAGCAGCTTGGTTGTAGCGATGGGCACAGATACGCAGTATTTT. The chain joins TRBV5-4 to TRBJ2-3, with D possibly TRBD2 on 5 matching bases. This CDR3 comprises 16 residues. Trimming removed 0 bases at V and 1 base at J, with 12 bases between. Germline V CDR1 and CDR2: SGHNT, YYREEE (reference sequence). The whole variable domain, filled in from reference TRBV5-4 and TRBJ2-3, reads ETGVTQSPTHLIKTRGQQVTLRCSSQSGHNTVSWYQQALGQGPQFIFQYYREEENGRGNFPPRFSGLQFPNYSSELNVNALELDDSALYLCASSLVVAMGTDTQYFGPGTRLTVL.

CDR3 in amino acids: CASSPFGGGTDTQYF. Written as DNA, the CDR3 is TGTGCCAGCAGCCCCTTCGGGGGCGGAACAGATACGCAGTATTTT. V is TRBV7-9 and J is TRBJ2-3, with D perhaps matching TRBD1 or TRBD2 (6 bases each). V was cut by 5 bases and J by 3 bases, with 15 bases left in between. The CDR3 sequence is 15 residues long. Germline values: CDR1 SEHNR, CDR2 FQNEAQ (reference sequence).

The chain employs TRBV11-2 and TRBJ2-1, with no clear D. With 5 bases removed from V and 0 bases from J, the gap between germline ends came to 11 bases. CDR1 is SGHAT, CDR2 FQNNGV, per germline. This CDR3 region has 15 residues. CDR3 in DNA: TGTGCCAGCAGCGCCAATGGGGACTCCTACAATGAGCAGTTCTTC. It is translated as CASSANGDSYNEQFF.

The chain links TRBV4-1 to TRBJ2-7; 11 bases are shared with TRBD2. The CDR3 totals 15 residues. The germline V gene encodes CDR1 MGHRA and CDR2 YSYEKL. The trim removed 1 base at V and 7 bases at J, leaving 6 bases unmatched. The CDR3 nucleotides read TGCGCCAGCAGCCAAGCCTATAGCGGGGGGGTTGAGCAGTACTTC. Its protein is CASSQAYSGGVEQYF.

The chain carries TRBV7-9 and TRBJ1-2; 8 bases align to TRBD1. Germline-derived CDR1 and CDR2 are SEHNR and FQNEAQ (reference sequence). The CDR3 spans 16 residues. The V segment lost 4 bases and the J segment 0 bases; nucleotides outside the gene matches: 7. The CDR3 nucleotides are TGTGCCAGCAGCTCCAGGACAGGGAGGGCTAACTATGGCTACACCTTC. It encodes CASSSRTGRANYGYTF.

The genes are TRBV9 and TRBJ2-2; D is undetermined. V was cut by 0 bases and J by 5 bases, with 5 bases left in between. Germline V gene lookup returns CDR1 SGDLS and CDR2 YYNGEE. The CDR3 is 13 amino acids. CDR3 sequence reads: CASSVVGTGELFF. CDR3 DNA sequence: TGTGCCAGCAGCGTAGTGGGAACCGGGGAGCTGTTTTTT. The entire variable domain, with the rest obtained from reference TRBV9 and TRBJ2-2, is as follows: DSGVTQTPKHLITATGQRVTLRCSPRSGDLSVYWYQQSLDQGLQFLIQYYNGEERAKGNILERFSAQQFPDLHSELNLSSLELGDSALYFCASSVVGTGELFFGEGSRLTVL.

The V and J genes are TRBV6-5 and TRBJ2-3; perhaps TRBD1 as D (6 bases). Germline values: CDR1 MNHEY, CDR2 SVGAGI. This CDR3 is built from 14 residues. Trimming pared 0 bases from V and 5 bases from J, leaving 9 bases between. DNA for the CDR3: TGTGCCAGCAGTTACTCGTGGGGGCAAGATACGCAGTATTTT. Residues: CASSYSWGQDTQYF.